The clone carrying this TCR beta chain was found once. Some clones are missing from TCRdb's copy, which holds only in-frame ones; the method was immunoSEQ multiplex PCR. The repertoire consists of over 60,000 clones, with 89% occurring once and the leading ten covering 8.9%. This record comes from a study of blood T cell repertoires in COVID-19. Source material: peripheral blood. The TCR originated in an elderly man with acute or convalescent COVID-19.

This chain's CDR3 is CASSYSRGGGTQYF. DNA for the CDR3: TGTGCCAGCAGTTACTCGAGAGGCGGAGGGACCCAGTACTTC. The chain is built from TRBV6-2 or TRBV6-3 and TRBJ2-5, with a weak D call TRBD2 (5 bases). V shed 0 bases and J shed 7 bases, with 12 bases lying between them. Germline V CDR1 and CDR2: MNHEY, SVGEGT. The CDR3 has 14 amino acids.